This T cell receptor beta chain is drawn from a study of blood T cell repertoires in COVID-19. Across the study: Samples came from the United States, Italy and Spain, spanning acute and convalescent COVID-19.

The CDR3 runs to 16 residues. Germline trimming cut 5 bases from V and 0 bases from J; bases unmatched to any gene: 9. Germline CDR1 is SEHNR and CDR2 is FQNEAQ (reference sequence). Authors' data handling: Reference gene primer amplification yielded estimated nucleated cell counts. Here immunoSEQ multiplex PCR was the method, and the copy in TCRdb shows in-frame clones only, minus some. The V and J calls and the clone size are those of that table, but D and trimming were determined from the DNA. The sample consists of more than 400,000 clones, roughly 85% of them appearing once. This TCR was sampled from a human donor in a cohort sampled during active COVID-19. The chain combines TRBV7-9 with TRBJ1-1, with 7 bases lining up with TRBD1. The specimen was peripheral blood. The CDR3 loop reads CASSLRQGPMNTEAFF. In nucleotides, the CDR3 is TGTGCCAGCAGCCTGAGACAGGGACCTATGAACACTGAAGCTTTCTTT.